The 8 T cell receptor beta chains presented below share a single source sample, sequenced in a study of blood T cell repertoires in COVID-19. The table came from immunoSEQ multiplex PCR; TCRdb's copy has only in-frame clones and leaves some out. Among around 140,000 clones listed, 88% were seen once. The sequencing sample was made of peripheral blood. The receptors come from a human donor in a cohort sampled during active COVID-19.

V is TRBV7-3 and J is TRBJ2-3; a weak D match, TRBD1 (6 bases). CDR3 length: 15 residues. Trimming removed 4 bases at V and 1 base at J, with 12 bases between. Germline loops: CDR1 SGHTA, CDR2 FQGTGA. The CDR3, as DNA: TGTGCCAGCAGCTCTACAGGGATCGGCACAGATACGCAGTATTTT. Its protein is CASSSTGIGTDTQYF.

The V and J genes are TRBV2 and TRBJ1-2; TRBD1 matches 9 bases. The ends lost 6 bases at V and 3 bases at J; junction bases unmatched: 8. Germline V CDR1 and CDR2: SNHLY, FYNNEI. This CDR3 comprises 15 residues. The CDR3 DNA reads as TGTGCCAGCAGCGAACAGGGGGCCGGGTACTATGGCTACACCTTC. It specifies CASSEQGAGYYGYTF.

This clone showed up just a few times. The CDR3 protein is CASSPIGTGGPGELFF. The CDR3 bases are TGTGCCAGCAGCCCCATCGGGACAGGGGGCCCCGGGGAGCTGTTTTTT. V usage is TRBV7-3 and J usage is TRBJ2-2; 12 bases map to TRBD1. The germline V gene has CDR1 SGHTA and CDR2 FQGTGA. The CDR3 spans 16 residues. The V segment lost 5 bases and the J segment 6 bases; nucleotides outside the gene matches: 7.

This clone was detected once. J is TRBJ2-3 and V is TRBV29-1; D remains unclear. The germline V gene encodes CDR1 SQVTM and CDR2 ANQGSEA. Trimming shortened V by 2 bases and J by 2 bases, and 8 bases separated the two germline ends. CDR3 size: 13 residues. This chain's CDR3 is CSVEKTYTDTQYF. As DNA, the CDR3 is TGCAGCGTTGAAAAGACTTACACAGATACGCAGTATTTT.

This chain links TRBV5-4 with TRBJ2-2, with 7 bases identical to TRBD1. The CDR3 runs 13 residues. Germline CDR1 and CDR2: SGHNT and YYREEE (reference sequence). The junction had 3 bases not matched to a gene; V was cut back by 4 bases and J by 6 bases. As DNA, the CDR3 is TGTGCCAGCAGCGTGACAGGGCCCGGGGAGCTGTTTTTT. Its protein product is CASSVTGPGELFF.

DNA for the CDR3: TGTGCCAGAAGCACGGCAGGGTTCTATGGCTACACCTTC. It specifies CARSTAGFYGYTF. The chain uses TRBV5-3 and TRBJ1-2; D is perhaps TRBD1 (5 bases). TRBV5-3 is an open reading frame, and its role is uncertain. Trimming shortened V by 4 bases and J by 4 bases, and 11 bases separated the two germline ends. The length of the CDR3 is 13 residues.

This chain links TRBV6-5 with TRBJ1-5; D may be TRBD1 (5 bases). Germline loops: CDR1 MNHEY, CDR2 SVGAGI. This CDR3 is 14 amino acids long. Trimming took off 0 bases at V and 5 bases at J, with 8 bases between the two ends. The CDR3 loop is CASSYSTEYQPQHF. CDR3 nucleotide sequence: TGTGCCAGCAGTTACTCGACAGAGTATCAGCCCCAGCATTTT.

The chain couples TRBV2 to TRBJ2-7, with 7 bases identical to TRBD2. Losses at the gene ends were 9 bases for V and 2 bases for J; bases not matched to a gene: 7. This CDR3 has 13 residues. Germline-derived CDR1 and CDR2 are SNHLY and FYNNEI. CDR3: CASSAGLPYEQYF. CDR3 in DNA: TGTGCCAGTTCAGCGGGGTTACCCTACGAGCAGTACTTC.